The table lists the clone carrying this TCR beta chain with many counts. Antigen specificity is unknown. MiXCR was run by TCRdb on the reads, yielding one entry per CDR3 protein. The sample lists hundreds of thousands of distinct CDR3 sequences, 29% occurring once. This sample was taken from a study of T cell repertoires in cytomegalovirus infection. Turning to the study itself: Used in the study were CMV epitopes, some recently identified and HLA-C-restricted, others well-studied and HLA-B-restricted. It can be stated that public TCR beta signatures indicated CMV infection as well as a matching HLA type.

Study results and caveats: Within the response measured ex vivo, HLA-C-restricted CMV-specific TCR beta clonotypes were dominant. Of the TCR beta families, the public ones yielded a cumulative frequency that identified carriers of CMV plus the relevant HLA.

Germline CDR1 and CDR2: SGHVS and FNYEAQ. This CDR3 region has 14 residues. V lost 1 base and J 9 bases, leaving 13 bases between the germline ends. The chain combines TRBV7-6 with TRBJ1-5; D unresolved. The specimen comprised cultured PBMCs, sampled from culture after CMV antigen stimulation. The sequence derives from a human donor in good health (CMV status not recorded). Some clones in this sample may be carry-over from other donors' samples. The CDR3 here is CASSLVEGRRPQHF. The CDR3 DNA is TGTGCCAGCAGCTTAGTTGAAGGGCGTCGGCCCCAGCATTTT.